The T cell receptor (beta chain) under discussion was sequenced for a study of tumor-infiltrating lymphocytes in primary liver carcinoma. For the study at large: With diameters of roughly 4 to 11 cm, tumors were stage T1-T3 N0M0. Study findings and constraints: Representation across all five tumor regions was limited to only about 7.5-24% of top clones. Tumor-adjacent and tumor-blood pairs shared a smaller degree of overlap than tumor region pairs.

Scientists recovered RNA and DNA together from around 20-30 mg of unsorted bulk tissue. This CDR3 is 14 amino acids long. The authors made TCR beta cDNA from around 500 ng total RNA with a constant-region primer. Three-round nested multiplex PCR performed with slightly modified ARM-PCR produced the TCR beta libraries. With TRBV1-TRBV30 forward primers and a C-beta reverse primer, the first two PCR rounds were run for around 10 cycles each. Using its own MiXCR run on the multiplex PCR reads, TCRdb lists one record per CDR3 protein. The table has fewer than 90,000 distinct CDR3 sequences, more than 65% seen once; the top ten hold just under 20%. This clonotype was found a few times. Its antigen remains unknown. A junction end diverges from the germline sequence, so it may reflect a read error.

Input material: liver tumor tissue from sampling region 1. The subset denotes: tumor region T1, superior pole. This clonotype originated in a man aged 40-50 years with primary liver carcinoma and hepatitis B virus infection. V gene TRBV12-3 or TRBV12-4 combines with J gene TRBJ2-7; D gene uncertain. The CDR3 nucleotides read TGTGCCAGCAGTTTAGCGTTTGCGTCATACGAGCAGTGTTTC. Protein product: CASSLAFASYEQCF.